This T cell receptor (beta chain) was identified during a study of T cells in localized non-small cell lung cancer. Notes on the study in general: The highest T cell clonality was in uninvolved adjacent lung, above tumor. A denser population of T cells in blood accompanied longer overall survival. Sequence data derive from only one tumor region, so heterogeneity remains possible. Appearance in adjacent lung was seen for a median approximately 59 of the top 100 tumor clones.

Sequencing was performed with immunoSEQ multiplex PCR; in TCRdb, only in-frame clones are kept and a portion is missing. In the table there are 72,000 or so clones, about 83% of which are singletons. This clone was observed a single time. The antigen remains unidentified. Trimming removed 8 bases from V and 6 bases from J; junction bases left unmatched: 10. The CDR3 is made up of 15 amino acids. Germline loops: CDR1 GTSNPN, CDR2 SVGIG (reference sequence). The material sequenced was peripheral blood, taken before any cancer treatment. The origin of this receptor is a female donor at least 60 years old with stage I lung adenocarcinoma. This chain connects TRBV30 to TRBJ2-1; 13 positions agree with TRBD2. As DNA, the CDR3 is TGTGCCCTCCCCACGAGGACTAGCGGGAGCAATGAGCAGTTCTTC. Its translation is CALPTRTSGSNEQFF.